A selection of T cell receptor beta chains follows, all from one sample in a study of blood T cell repertoires in COVID-19. Produced via immunoSEQ multiplex PCR; TCRdb's table is partial and in-frame only. The table has roughly 70,000 clones, 80% to 95% seen once. The specimen was peripheral blood. The receptor source for this set is a man aged 50-60 years with COVID-19, enrolled during active disease. CDR3s include the opening cysteine and the closing phenylalanine or tryptophan. The D gene is left open where the match is weak. Clone size appears in some rows only: once, few, many, or a class for an expanded clone.

>once|TRBJ2-3|.|TRBV6-2/TRBV6-3
TGTGCCAGCAGTTACTCGAATGCGGATACGCAGTATTTT
CASSYSNADTQYF
>.|TRBJ2-1|TRBD2|TRBV4-3
TGCGCCAGCAGCCAAGATGCTAGCGGACCTTACAATGAGCAGTTCTTC
CASSQDASGPYNEQFF
>once|TRBJ2-5|TRBD1|TRBV7-9
TGTGCCAGCAGCTTTGGGACAGTCCAAGAGACCCAGTACTTC
CASSFGTVQETQYF
>.|TRBJ2-6|.|TRBV11-2
TGTGCCAGCAGCTTTTTAGCCCCCCGGGCTGGGGCCAACGTCCTGACTTTC
CASSFLAPRAGANVLTF
>.|TRBJ2-1|TRBD2|TRBV7-2
TGTGCCAGCAGCGTCTCGACTAGCGGGAGGGCCCTTTCGCAGTTCTTC
CASSVSTSGRALSQFF
>.|TRBJ1-3|.|TRBV9
TGTGCCAGCAGCGCACAACAGGGAAACACCATATATTTT
CASSAQQGNTIYF
>.|TRBJ2-3|.|TRBV29-1
TGCAGCGTTGTAGCTACAGATACGCAGTATTTT
CSVVATDTQYF
>.|TRBJ2-2|TRBD1|TRBV28
TGTGCCAGCAGTTTAGAGGGACAGGGCCCATCCGGGGAGCTGTTTTTT
CASSLEGQGPSGELFF
>.|TRBJ1-3|TRBD1|TRBV2
TGTGCCAGCATTCGGACAGGGGCTCTCTCTGGAAACACCATATATTTT
CASIRTGALSGNTIYF
>.|TRBJ2-1|.|TRBV7-4
TGTGCCAGCAGCTTATGGCCCCCGCAGACTGACTCCTACAATGAGCAGTTCTTC
CASSLWPPQTDSYNEQFF
>.|TRBJ1-5|TRBD1|TRBV30
TGTGCCTGGAGTCCCGGGACAGGGGGCGGTCAGCCCCAGCATTTT
CAWSPGTGGGQPQHF
>.|TRBJ2-5|TRBD2|TRBV7-9
TGTGCCAGCAGCTTGGAAGCGGGAGGGCCAGGGACCCAGTACTTC
CASSLEAGGPGTQYF
>.|TRBJ2-5|TRBD1|TRBV11-3
TGTGCCAGCAGCTTAGGGGACAGGGGGCCGGAGGGAGAGACCCAGTACTTC
CASSLGDRGPEGETQYF
>.|TRBJ2-1|TRBD2|TRBV27
TGTGCCAGCAGTTTACAGGGACTAGACGATGAGCAGTTCTTC
CASSLQGLDDEQFF